A selection of T cell receptor beta chains follows, all from one sample in a study of blood T cell repertoires in COVID-19. Assay: immunoSEQ multiplex PCR; the TCRdb copy retains only in-frame clones and omits some. Of approximately 100,000 clones in the sample, over 70% are singletons; the top ten hold approximately 15%. The sample was peripheral blood. These TCRs come from a man in his fifties or sixties with acute or convalescent COVID-19. Each CDR3 is given with its conserved first and last residue. A D gene is named only where the DNA matches it firmly. Clone size is stated in some rows and not others, as once, few, many or a class when expanded.

size | D | J | V | CDR3 | DNA
NA | NA | TRBJ2-7 | TRBV19 | CASSMAGSYEQYF | TGTGCCAGTAGTATGGCAGGCTCCTACGAGCAGTACTTC
once | NA | TRBJ2-7 | TRBV11-2 | CASSLGTRGEQYF | TGTGCCAGCAGCTTAGGGACAAGGGGCGAGCAGTACTTC
NA | TRBD2 | TRBJ2-7 | TRBV10-3 | CAISGAGGGTYEQYF | TGTGCCATCAGTGGGGCGGGAGGAGGGACCTACGAGCAGTACTTC
NA | TRBD2 | TRBJ2-3 | TRBV5-1 | CASSLTSGPGPDTQYF | TGCGCCAGCAGCTTGACTAGCGGTCCGGGGCCAGATACGCAGTATTTT
NA | TRBD2 | TRBJ2-2 | TRBV18 | CASSPLRLADTGELFF | TGTGCCAGCTCACCACTTAGGCTAGCGGACACCGGGGAGCTGTTTTTT
NA | TRBD1 | TRBJ2-3 | TRBV5-1 | CASSLRQGTDTQYF | TGCGCCAGCAGCTTGCGACAGGGGACAGATACGCAGTATTTT
few | NA | TRBJ2-2 | TRBV28 | CASSLLGVGASTGELFF | TGTGCCAGCAGCCTCCTAGGGGTTGGGGCGAGCACCGGGGAGCTGTTTTTT
NA | TRBD2 | TRBJ2-5 | TRBV2 | CASTYRSSGSSETQYF | TGTGCCAGCACCTACAGGTCTAGCGGGAGTTCAGAGACCCAGTACTTC
NA | TRBD2 | TRBJ2-2 | TRBV30 | CAWSPGLGTGELFF | TGTGCCTGGAGTCCGGGACTAGGCACCGGGGAGCTGTTTTTT
NA | TRBD2 | TRBJ2-1 | TRBV5-5 | CASSSRTSGLPNEQFF | TGTGCCAGCAGCTCCCGAACTAGCGGACTGCCCAATGAGCAGTTCTTC
NA | TRBD2 | TRBJ2-3 | TRBV5-1 | CASSSAGGRDTQYF | TGCGCCAGCAGCTCGGCGGGGGGTAGAGATACGCAGTATTTT
once | TRBD1 | TRBJ2-7 | TRBV7-9 | CASTQDRSSTYEQYF | TGTGCCAGCACCCAGGACAGGTCCTCAACCTACGAGCAGTACTTC
NA | NA | TRBJ1-6 | TRBV6-1 | CASSDRPGLNSPLHF | TGTGCCAGCAGTGATCGGCCGGGTCTGAATTCACCCCTCCACTTT
NA | NA | TRBJ2-5 | TRBV6-6 | CASSPLPFGTQYF | TGTGCCAGCAGCCCACTGCCGTTTGGGACCCAGTACTTC
few | TRBD2 | TRBJ2-1 | TRBV7-2 | CASSSLAGRGNEQFF | TGTGCCAGCAGCTCCCTAGCGGGGAGGGGCAATGAGCAGTTCTTC
NA | TRBD1 | TRBJ2-7 | TRBV12-5 | CASVRTGDLSYEQYF | TGTGCTAGTGTTCGGACAGGGGACCTCTCCTACGAGCAGTACTTC
NA | TRBD1 | TRBJ2-3 | TRBV7-8 | CASSPTWTGSTDTQYF | TGTGCCAGCAGCCCTACCTGGACAGGCAGCACAGATACGCAGTATTTT
NA | TRBD2 | TRBJ2-7 | TRBV23-1 | CATPGLAGISYEQYF | TGCGCCACCCCCGGACTAGCGGGAATCTCCTACGAGCAGTACTTC
few | TRBD1 | TRBJ2-3 | TRBV7-8 | CASSQIGTGVTDTQYF | TGTGCCAGCAGCCAGATAGGGACAGGGGTCACAGATACGCAGTATTTT
once | NA | TRBJ1-1 | TRBV6-5 | CASRDITEAFF | TGTGCCAGCAGAGACATCACTGAAGCTTTCTTT
NA | NA | TRBJ2-1 | TRBV11-2 | CASSRGTNYYNEQFF | TGTGCCAGCTCGCGCGGGACCAATTATTACAATGAGCAGTTCTTC
NA | NA | TRBJ1-5 | TRBV23-1 | CASRTVGNQPQHF | TGCGCCAGCAGGACAGTAGGCAATCAGCCCCAGCATTTT
NA | TRBD2 | TRBJ2-2 | TRBV29-1 | CSVEGGSGVTGELFF | TGCAGCGTTGAAGGCGGGAGTGGTGTCACCGGGGAGCTGTTTTTT
NA | TRBD1 | TRBJ2-1 | TRBV5-6 | CASSLRWDRGNNEQFF | TGTGCCAGCAGCTTGCGTTGGGACAGGGGAAATAATGAGCAGTTCTTC
NA | NA | TRBJ2-7 | TRBV9 | CASSVVQDDEQYF | TGTGCCAGCAGCGTAGTCCAGGATGACGAGCAGTACTTC
NA | NA | TRBJ2-5 | TRBV9 | CASSVDTRDQETQYF | TGTGCCAGCAGCGTGGACACAAGGGACCAAGAGACCCAGTACTTC
NA | TRBD1 | TRBJ2-7 | TRBV14 | CASSQMRGRQGVYEQYF | TGTGCCAGCAGCCAAATGAGGGGCAGGCAGGGGGTGTACGAGCAGTACTTC
NA | NA | TRBJ2-7 | TRBV27 | CASSNFHEQYF | TGTGCCAGCAGTAACTTCCACGAGCAGTACTTC
NA | TRBD1 | TRBJ1-2 | TRBV7-9 | CASSQGQAANYGYTF | TGTGCCAGCAGCCAAGGACAGGCAGCTAACTATGGCTACACCTTC
NA | NA | TRBJ2-7 | TRBV9 | CASSVGLTYEQYF | TGTGCCAGCAGCGTAGGACTTACCTACGAGCAGTACTTC